These 18 T cell receptor beta chains were sequenced from one sample in a study of early stage breast cancer tumors. Sequencing used immunoSEQ multiplex PCR; TCRdb keeps in-frame clones, though not all of them. The sample holds around 48,000 clones, about 93% seen once. The source material was blood. These receptors originate from a person between 65 and 80 years old with breast cancer.

The chain combines TRBV30 with TRBJ1-2; a possible D gene is TRBD1 (5 bases). The V gene's germline CDR1 is GTSNPN and CDR2 SVGIG (reference sequence). V was shortened by 3 bases and J by 6 bases, with 8 bases between the two germline ends. The CDR3 extends over 11 amino acids. The CDR3 DNA follows: TGTGCCTGGAGGATAGGGGATGGCTACACCTTC. This gives the protein CAWRIGDGYTF.

The chain has TRBV4-1 and TRBJ1-5, with D perhaps matching TRBD1 (5 bases). Germline V gives CDR1 MGHRA, CDR2 YSYEKL. Between the trimmed V and J ends, which lost 1 base and 0 bases, there was a span of 19 bases. The CDR3 totals 19 residues. The CDR3 DNA reads TGCGCCAGCAGCCAAGCGACGGGACTTATAACGAATAGCAATCAGCCCCAGCATTTT. It specifies CASSQATGLITNSNQPQHF.

The rearrangement uses TRBV7-9 and TRBJ1-2; TRBD1 is a possible D gene (5 bases). Per germline, CDR1 SEHNR and CDR2 FQNEAQ (reference sequence). Trimming took off 7 bases at V and 8 bases at J, with 17 bases between the two ends. This CDR3 is built from 13 residues. The CDR3 sequence is CASTDGRGGGYTF. The DNA for the CDR3 is TGTGCCAGCACCGACGGACGGGGGGGAGGCTACACCTTC.

The chain combines TRBV2 with TRBJ2-7; TRBD2 agrees at 9 bases. CDR1 and CDR2 (germline): SNHLY, FYNNEI. Unmatched junction bases numbered 8, after V lost 7 bases and J lost 4 bases. This CDR3 has 14 residues. CDR3 nucleotide sequence: TGTGCCAGCATGAGGCTAGCGGGGCGGTACGAGCAGTACTTC. It codes for CASMRLAGRYEQYF.

This clone was seen a handful of times. This rearrangement joins TRBV9 to TRBJ2-5; 9 bases match TRBD2. V shed 4 bases and J 3 bases; nucleotides not matched to a gene: 7. Germline CDR1 is SGDLS and CDR2 is YYNGEE. The CDR3 loop spans 15 amino acids. CDR3 region: CASSPTPSGKETQYF. For the CDR3, the DNA is TGTGCCAGCAGCCCAACTCCTAGCGGGAAAGAGACCCAGTACTTC.

V gene TRBV30 combines with J gene TRBJ2-3, with D maybe TRBD1 (6 bases). V was shortened by 2 bases and J by 1 base, with 16 bases between the two germline ends. Germline V gene lookup returns CDR1 GTSNPN and CDR2 SVGIG (reference sequence). The CDR3 has 16 residues. CDR3 DNA: TGTGCCTGGAGTTGGAGCGGAGCAGGGGGCACAGATACGCAGTATTTT. It codes for CAWSWSGAGGTDTQYF.

The chain combines TRBV7-3 with TRBJ1-1, with 8 bases that match TRBD1. The CDR3 has 14 amino acids. Germline CDR1 SGHTA, CDR2 FQGTGA. V dropped 6 bases and J dropped 11; count of bases not matched to a gene: 14. CDR3 residues: CASRISWTGTWAFF. CDR3 sequence (DNA): TGTGCCAGCAGAATATCATGGACAGGGACGTGGGCTTTCTTT.

The rearrangement uses TRBV7-2 and TRBJ2-2, with a weak D call TRBD2 (5 bases). The CDR3 covers 16 residues. Trimming took 2 bases from V and 2 from J, leaving 12 bases between them. CDR1 and CDR2 (germline): SGHTA, FQGNSA. CDR3 sequence (DNA): TGTGCCAGCAGCTTAAACGCGCTAGCTAACACCGGGGAGCTGTTTTTT. Protein product: CASSLNALANTGELFF.

This clone appeared a single time. The gene calls are TRBV7-2 and TRBJ2-7; D ambiguous. The germline V and J ends were trimmed by 2 bases and 3 bases, with 14 bases remaining between them. The CDR3 totals 15 residues. Germline values: CDR1 SGHTA, CDR2 FQGNSA. CDR3 DNA sequence: TGTGCCAGCAGCTTATACTCCTCCAGCGACTACGAGCAGTACTTC. This gives the protein CASSLYSSSDYEQYF.

The rearrangement uses TRBV4-3 and TRBJ2-1; D uncertain. This CDR3 is built from 16 residues. V dropped 0 bases and J dropped 0 bases, with 9 bases sitting between them. Germline V gene lookup returns CDR1 LGHNA and CDR2 YSLEER. The CDR3 reads CASSQDLRSSYNEQFF. In DNA, the CDR3 is TGCGCCAGCAGCCAAGATCTCCGGTCCTCCTACAATGAGCAGTTCTTC.

This clone showed up just once. The chain has TRBV30 and TRBJ2-6, with D possibly matching TRBD2 (6 bases). The CDR3 spans 16 residues. The V end was cut by 5 bases, the J end by 0 bases, with 14 bases between. Germline V gene lookup returns CDR1 GTSNPN and CDR2 SVGIG (reference sequence). CDR3 sequence (DNA): TGTGCCTGGCAGGAGGGACTCTCCTCTGGGGCCAACGTCCTGACTTTC. This gives the protein CAWQEGLSSGANVLTF.

The chain employs TRBV11-2 and TRBJ2-5, with 7 bases aligning to TRBD1. Germline V gives CDR1 SGHAT, CDR2 FQNNGV. Germline trimming cut 2 bases from V and 2 bases from J; bases unmatched to any gene: 2. The CDR3 totals 14 residues. Written as DNA, the CDR3 is TGTGCCAGCAGCTTACGACAGGGTCAAGAGACCCAGTACTTC. Its protein product is CASSLRQGQETQYF. Based on the CDR3 plus reference TRBV11-2 and TRBJ2-5, the full variable domain is EAGVAQSPRYKIIEKRQSVAFWCNPISGHATLYWYQQILGQGPKLLIQFQNNGVVDDSQLPKDRFSAERLKGVDSTLKIQPAKLEDSAVYLCASSLRQGQETQYFGPGTRLLVL.

J is TRBJ2-5 and V is TRBV7-8; TRBD2 matches 10 bases. The V and J ends lost 1 base and 4 bases, in that order; junction bases with no gene match: 3. This CDR3 is 15 amino acids long. CDR1 and CDR2 from the germline V gene are SGHVS and FQNEAQ. The CDR3 DNA follows: TGTGCCAGCAGCTTAGAAGCGGGGGGGCCAGAGACCCAGTACTTC. Translated, it gives CASSLEAGGPETQYF.

This chain uses TRBV7-6 with TRBJ1-3, with D hard to call. This CDR3 is 14 amino acids long. Germline CDR1 reads SGHVS; CDR2 reads FNYEAQ. V lost 3 bases to trimming and J lost 0 bases, with 6 bases between them. The CDR3 protein is CASSLPGSGNTIYF. The CDR3 nucleotides read TGTGCCAGCAGCTTGCCCGGCTCTGGAAACACCATATATTTT.

The gene calls are TRBV18 and TRBJ2-7, with D maybe TRBD1 (5 bases). Germline V lookup: CDR1 KGHSH, CDR2 LQKENI. V lost 6 bases to trimming and J lost 3 bases, with 9 bases between them. This CDR3 is built from 12 residues. CDR3 nucleotide sequence: TGTGCCAGCTCCTCAGACAGCTACGAGCAGTACTTC. This translates into CASSSDSYEQYF.

The V and J genes are TRBV28 and TRBJ2-2; the match to TRBD2 covers 8 bases. The CDR3 is 16 residues long. The germline V gene encodes CDR1 MDHEN and CDR2 SYDVKM. V shed 2 bases, J shed 2 bases, and the junction held 4 bases outside the gene matches. The CDR3 region has the DNA TGTGCCAGCAGTTTAGAGACTAGCGCCAACACCGGGGAGCTGTTTTTT. Protein sequence: CASSLETSANTGELFF.

This chain joins TRBV7-9 and TRBJ2-7, with 9 bases lining up with TRBD1. Looked up from germline, CDR1 is SEHNR and CDR2 is FQNEAQ (reference sequence). The CDR3 runs 16 residues. Trimming cost V 5 bases and J 0 bases; bases outside gene matches: 8. For the CDR3, the DNA is TGTGCCAGCAGCGGCTGGGGACAGGGAGCCTCCTACGAGCAGTACTTC. Translation: CASSGWGQGASYEQYF.

The chain has TRBV30 and TRBJ1-1; TRBD1 might be the D (5 bases). The germline gives CDR1 GTSNPN, CDR2 SVGIG (reference sequence). This CDR3 spans 14 amino acids. The V gene lost 3 bases and the J gene lost 3 bases, with 14 bases spanning the gap. For the CDR3, the DNA is TGTGCCTGGAGGACCGAGGAGGGGTACACTGAAGCTTTCTTT. Translating it yields CAWRTEEGYTEAFF.